What follows are 21 T cell receptor beta chains derived from one specimen sequenced in a study of cytomegalovirus exposure and HLA in healthy donors. The method was immunoSEQ multiplex PCR; TCRdb's version includes in-frame clones alone and lacks a portion of them. Among 150,000 to 200,000 clones listed, approximately 89% were seen once. Sequenced sample: PBMCs. The source is a man younger than 40 in good health and CMV-seropositive.

The chain joins TRBV9 to TRBJ2-7; D is undetermined. This CDR3 comprises 11 residues. V was pared by 7 bases and J by 2 bases, with 7 bases between. Germline values: CDR1 SGDLS, CDR2 YYNGEE. This CDR3 is CASGGAYEQYF. CDR3 DNA: TGTGCCAGCGGCGGTGCCTACGAGCAGTACTTC.

This clone is a singleton in its sample. The rearrangement links TRBV5-4 to TRBJ1-2, with TRBD1 as a possible D gene (5 bases). CDR1 SGHNT and CDR2 YYREEE come from the germline V gene (reference sequence). CDR3 size: 15 residues. V lost 0 bases and J 6 bases, leaving 15 bases between the germline ends. DNA for the CDR3: TGTGCCAGCAGCTTGGTGGTGCAGGGCCTCAATGGCTACACCTTC. Protein: CASSLVVQGLNGYTF.

V usage is TRBV27 and J usage is TRBJ1-1, with D tentatively TRBD1 (6 bases). The V gene lost 3 bases and the J gene lost 5 bases, with 16 bases spanning the gap. Germline CDR1 MNHEY, CDR2 SMNVEV (reference sequence). The CDR3 totals 15 residues. In nucleotides, the CDR3 is TGTGCCAGCAGTTTGTCACAGGGACCCGGGACTGAAGCTTTCTTT. Its protein is CASSLSQGPGTEAFF.

This clone has just a few counts. The chain employs TRBV5-1 and TRBJ1-6, with D possibly being TRBD1 (5 bases). The CDR3 runs to 13 residues. V lost 0 bases, J lost 7 bases, and 5 bases lay in between. Germline-derived CDR1 and CDR2 are SGHRS and YFSETQ. CDR3: CASSLGGNSPLHF. DNA of the CDR3: TGCGCCAGCAGCTTGGGGGGGAATTCACCCCTCCACTTT.

The chain joins TRBV9 to TRBJ1-5, with D uncertain. The CDR3 covers 15 residues. The V and J ends lost 0 bases and 1 base respectively, with 8 bases between them. Looked up from germline, CDR1 is SGDLS and CDR2 is YYNGEE. The CDR3 loop is CASSVEDSSNQPQHF. DNA for the CDR3: TGTGCCAGCAGCGTAGAAGATTCGAGCAATCAGCCCCAGCATTTT.

The V call is TRBV6-4, the J call TRBJ2-3; 7 nucleotides align to TRBD1. This CDR3 region has 15 residues. V gave up 4 bases and J gave up 6 bases; unmatched junction bases: 10. Looked up from germline, CDR1 is MRHNA and CDR2 is SNTAGT. The chain's CDR3 is CASSAGTVGKDTQYF. CDR3 sequence (DNA): TGTGCCAGCAGTGCCGGGACAGTGGGCAAGGATACGCAGTATTTT.

A single count supports this clone. The rearrangement uses TRBV29-1 and TRBJ2-4, with D maybe TRBD1 (6 bases). The germline V gene has CDR1 SQVTM and CDR2 ANQGSEA. The V and J ends lost 7 bases and 4 bases respectively, with 14 bases between them. The CDR3 is made up of 13 amino acids. This chain's CDR3 is CSELRGLKNIQYF. CDR3 sequence (DNA): TGCAGCGAGTTGAGGGGGTTAAAAAACATTCAGTACTTC.

V is TRBV7-3 and J is TRBJ2-7; no reliable D call. Germline assignment: CDR1 SGHTA and CDR2 FQGTGA. Trimming pared 5 bases from V and 0 bases from J, leaving 14 bases between. This CDR3 is built from 15 residues. The CDR3: CASSPDSSSSYEQYF. CDR3 DNA: TGTGCCAGCAGCCCAGACTCTTCTAGCTCCTACGAGCAGTACTTC. Using reference TRBV7-3 and TRBJ2-7 for the parts outside the CDR3, the full variable domain is GAGVSQTPSNKVTEKGKYVELRCDPISGHTALYWYRQSLGQGPEFLIYFQGTGAADDSGLPNDRFFAVRPEGSVSTLKIQRTERGDSAVYLCASSPDSSSSYEQYFGPGTRLTVT.

Note on this clone: Other DNA sequences from this sample encode an identical CDR3 as well. This rearrangement joins TRBV29-1 to TRBJ1-2, with 7 nucleotides matching TRBD1. V gave up 2 bases and J gave up 8 bases; unmatched junction bases: 2. The CDR3 runs 11 residues. Germline assignment: CDR1 SQVTM and CDR2 ANQGSEA. The CDR3 DNA reads as TGCAGCGTTGAACAGGGGGGCGGCTACACCTTC. This translates into CSVEQGGGYTF. The full variable domain, in which reference TRBV29-1 and TRBJ1-2 provide the parts outside the CDR3, is SAVISQKPSRDICQRGTSLTIQCQVDSQVTMMFWYRQQPGQSLTLIATANQGSEATYESGFVIDKFPISRPNLTFSTLTVSNMSPEDSSIYLCSVEQGGGYTFGSGTRLTVV.

This clone was counted once. The gene calls are TRBV28 and TRBJ2-6; 12 positions agree with TRBD1. Looked up from germline, CDR1 is MDHEN and CDR2 is SYDVKM. Trimming cost V 6 bases and J 3 bases; bases outside gene matches: 6. This CDR3 is 17 amino acids long. The CDR3 reads CASRPGQGAVGANVLTF. DNA of the CDR3: TGTGCCAGCAGGCCGGGACAGGGGGCGGTTGGGGCCAACGTCCTGACTTTC. Using reference TRBV28 and TRBJ2-6 for the parts outside the CDR3, the full variable domain is DVKVTQSSRYLVKRTGEKVFLECVQDMDHENMFWYRQDPGLGLRLIYFSYDVKMKEKGDIPEGYSVSREKKERFSLILESASTNQTSMYLCASRPGQGAVGANVLTFGAGSRLTVL.

This clone was found a few times. The chain has TRBV30 and TRBJ2-5; the match to TRBD2 covers 9 bases. The CDR3 length is 16 residues. V trimming: 0 bases; J trimming: 12 bases; junction bases outside the gene matches: 17. Germline V gene sequence: CDR1 GTSNPN, CDR2 SVGIG (reference sequence). Here the CDR3 reads CAWSVTRLAVKPGEYF. For the CDR3, the DNA is TGTGCCTGGAGTGTAACGAGACTAGCGGTCAAACCGGGCGAGTACTTC.

This chain connects TRBV7-6 to TRBJ2-1, with a tentative D call TRBD2 (6 bases). The CDR3 covers 15 residues. Trimming removed 1 base at V and 0 bases at J, with 7 bases between. Per the germline V gene, CDR1 is SGHVS and CDR2 is FNYEAQ. This CDR3 reads CASSLDGGSYNEQFF. The CDR3 DNA is TGTGCCAGCAGCTTAGACGGGGGCTCCTACAATGAGCAGTTCTTC. The full variable domain, rest sourced from reference TRBV7-6 and TRBJ2-1, is GAGVSQSPRYKVTKRGQDVALRCDPISGHVSLYWYRQALGQGPEFLTYFNYEAQQDKSGLPNDRFSAERPEGSISTLTIQRTEQRDSAMYRCASSLDGGSYNEQFFGPGTRLTVL.

The chain carries TRBV11-2 and TRBJ2-7; tentatively, D is TRBD2 (6 bases). This CDR3 spans 13 amino acids. V was shortened by 4 bases and J by 1 base, with 8 bases between the two germline ends. Germline values: CDR1 SGHAT, CDR2 FQNNGV. CDR3: CASSSAGSYEQYF. The CDR3, as DNA: TGTGCCAGCAGCTCTGCGGGGTCCTACGAGCAGTACTTC.

This chain links TRBV5-1 with TRBJ2-1, with TRBD2 matching over 11 bases. Trimming at V came to 2 bases and at J to 4 bases, leaving 8 bases not matched to a gene. The germline V gene has CDR1 SGHRS and CDR2 YFSETQ. This CDR3 is built from 17 residues. The CDR3 sequence: CASSFPLVAGGYNEQFF. CDR3 nucleotides: TGCGCCAGCAGCTTCCCCTTAGTAGCGGGAGGGTACAATGAGCAGTTCTTC.

CDR3 loop: CASSVSIGENTGELFF. The CDR3 DNA reads as TGTGCCAGCAGCGTATCCATCGGGGAGAACACCGGGGAGCTGTTTTTT. The chain carries TRBV9 and TRBJ2-2, with D tentatively TRBD2 (5 bases). Germline V lookup: CDR1 SGDLS, CDR2 YYNGEE. The CDR3 runs 16 residues. Deletions cut 1 base from V and 1 base from J, with 11 bases between.

The V gene is TRBV27, the J gene TRBJ2-2; maybe TRBD2 (6 bases). Germline assignment: CDR1 MNHEY and CDR2 SMNVEV (reference sequence). The V gene lost 5 bases and the J gene lost 1 base, with 11 bases spanning the gap. There are 15 residues in the CDR3. For the CDR3, the DNA is TGTGCCAGCAGTCTGGTAGCGGTGAACACCGGGGAGCTGTTTTTT. This sequence encodes CASSLVAVNTGELFF.

The rearrangement links TRBV6-6 to TRBJ2-5; D is ambiguous. Germline CDR1 is MNHNY and CDR2 is SVGAGI (reference sequence). The CDR3 has 13 amino acids. V lost 6 bases to trimming and J lost 4 bases, with 12 bases between them. CDR3 in DNA: TGTGCCAGCAGCCCTGGGTACAGAGAGACCCAGTACTTC. This sequence encodes CASSPGYRETQYF.

This sequence joins TRBV6-5 and TRBJ2-1; TRBD2 aligns across 11 bases. Germline CDR1 is MNHEY and CDR2 is SVGAGI. The V gene end was trimmed by 5 bases and the J gene end by 6 bases; junction bases not matched to a gene: 6. The CDR3 covers 15 residues. CDR3 sequence: CASSPSGGPVNEQFF. DNA for the CDR3: TGTGCCAGCAGTCCTAGCGGGGGGCCTGTCAATGAGCAGTTCTTC.

This clone was found once. The chain links TRBV7-3 to TRBJ1-1; D unclear. V was shortened by 1 base and J by 6 bases, with 9 bases between the two germline ends. The germline CDR1 and CDR2 sequences are SGHTA and FQGTGA. This CDR3 region has 13 residues. DNA for the CDR3: TGTGCCAGCAGCTTAATAGGGATCGCTGAAGCTTTCTTT. This codes for CASSLIGIAEAFF.

This clone has only one observation. At one boundary the junction diverges from the germline segment, which might be a read error. The V call is TRBV14, the J call TRBJ1-1; no reliable D call. Per the germline V gene, CDR1 is SGHDN and CDR2 is FVKESK. The CDR3 runs to 13 residues. The CDR3 DNA is TGTGCCAGCAGCCAAGATATAATCACTCAAGCTTTCTTT. Translating gives CASSQDIITQAFF.

The chain couples TRBV9 to TRBJ2-3; TRBD2 matches at 7 bases. J lost 6 bases, V lost 6 bases, and 4 bases had no gene match. The CDR3 loop spans 12 amino acids. Germline V lookup: CDR1 SGDLS, CDR2 YYNGEE. The CDR3 DNA is TGTGCCAGCACCCCCGGGGGGGATACGCAGTATTTT. Amino acids: CASTPGGDTQYF. The variable domain in full, completed from reference TRBV9 and TRBJ2-3, reads DSGVTQTPKHLITATGQRVTLRCSPRSGDLSVYWYQQSLDQGLQFLIQYYNGEERAKGNILERFSAQQFPDLHSELNLSSLELGDSALYFCASTPGGDTQYFGPGTRLTVL.